The 25 T cell receptor beta chains in this list originate from one sample, sequenced in a study of blood T cell repertoires in COVID-19. Measured with immunoSEQ multiplex PCR; TCRdb has only the in-frame clones, and not every one. Seen here are around 140,000 clones, about 87% observed once, and the top ten hold 3% to 4%. Sequenced input: PBMCs or T cells enriched from blood (not recorded which). Receptor source: a man over 45 in a cohort exposed to, infected with or recovered from COVID-19 (not recorded which).

The chain recombines TRBV4-3 with TRBJ1-3, with 7 bases fitting TRBD1. The CDR3 is 14 residues long. V dropped 4 bases and J dropped 3; count of bases not matched to a gene: 3. The V gene's germline CDR1 is LGHNA and CDR2 YSLEER. The CDR3: CASSPGQFGNTIYF. The CDR3 bases are TGCGCCAGCAGCCCGGGACAGTTTGGAAACACCATATATTTT.

The chain employs TRBV9 and TRBJ1-1; 7 bases fit TRBD1. The junction had 10 bases not matched to a gene; V was cut back by 4 bases and J by 1 base. Germline assignment: CDR1 SGDLS and CDR2 YYNGEE. The CDR3 runs to 16 residues. For the CDR3, the DNA is TGTGCCAGCAGCCCCAGACAGGGCCCATCGAACACTGAAGCTTTCTTT. The encoded protein is CASSPRQGPSNTEAFF.

The J gene is TRBJ1-4, the V gene TRBV7-2, with D maybe TRBD1 (5 bases). The CDR3 is 16 amino acids. Germline V gene data show CDR1 as SGHTA and CDR2 as FQGNSA. V was pared by 4 bases and J by 0 bases, with 12 bases between. The CDR3 nucleotides read TGTGCCAGCAGCTCTTACCAGGGTGCAACTAATGAAAAACTGTTTTTT. Residues: CASSSYQGATNEKLFF.

The chain recombines TRBV12-3 or TRBV12-4 with TRBJ1-2; 9 bases agree with TRBD1. V shed 6 bases and J 4 bases; nucleotides not matched to a gene: 3. The CDR3 has 13 residues. The CDR3 DNA reads TGTGCCAGCAGGGGGACAGGGCGCTATGGCTACACCTTC. Translated, it gives CASRGTGRYGYTF.

CDR3 loop: CASSYGQGMNTEAFF. In DNA form, the CDR3 reads TGTGCCAGCAGTTACGGTCAGGGAATGAACACTGAAGCTTTCTTT. The V call is TRBV6-6, the J call TRBJ1-1; perhaps TRBD1 as D (5 bases). The CDR3 runs to 15 residues. CDR1 is MNHNY, CDR2 SVGAGI, per germline (reference sequence). The ends were cut back, 2 bases at V and 0 bases at J, with 10 bases in the middle.

The V call is TRBV7-3, the J call TRBJ2-1, with 8 bases lining up with TRBD2. CDR3 size: 15 residues. CDR1 and CDR2 (germline): SGHTA, FQGTGA. V shed 3 bases, J shed 5 bases, and the junction held 6 bases outside the gene matches. The CDR3 sequence: CASSFTGGPNNEQFF. Written as DNA, the CDR3 is TGTGCCAGCAGCTTTACGGGAGGGCCTAACAATGAGCAGTTCTTC. The complete variable domain, with remaining parts taken from reference TRBV7-3 and TRBJ2-1, reads GAGVSQTPSNKVTEKGKYVELRCDPISGHTALYWYRQSLGQGPEFLIYFQGTGAADDSGLPNDRFFAVRPEGSVSTLKIQRTERGDSAVYLCASSFTGGPNNEQFFGPGTRLTVL.

The chain combines TRBV4-3 with TRBJ1-1; D ambiguous. Trimming shortened V by 3 bases and J by 3 bases, and 17 bases separated the two germline ends. Germline values: CDR1 LGHNA, CDR2 YSLEER. The CDR3 contains 16 residues. CDR3 bases: TGCGCCAGCAGCCACGGGCTGGGAGATTGGGACACTGAAGCTTTCTTT. Translation gives CASSHGLGDWDTEAFF.

The gene calls are TRBV4-3 and TRBJ1-3; 7 bases match TRBD1. This CDR3 spans 16 amino acids. With 4 bases clipped from V and 2 bases from J, the junction kept 8 bases outside the gene matches. Germline V gene lookup returns CDR1 LGHNA and CDR2 YSLEER. The CDR3: CASSPYRGEAGNTIYF. DNA of the CDR3: TGCGCCAGCAGCCCTTACAGGGGAGAAGCTGGAAACACCATATATTTT.

The V call is TRBV6-2 or TRBV6-3, the J call TRBJ2-1; 7 nucleotides agree with TRBD2. V was clipped by 0 bases and J by 10 bases; unmatched bases: 3. Germline V gives CDR1 MNHEY, CDR2 SVGEGT. CDR3 size: 13 residues. The CDR3 spells CASSYSRRGEQFF. The CDR3 DNA reads TGTGCCAGCAGTTACTCCCGGCGGGGGGAGCAGTTCTTC.

This clone was counted once. V is TRBV7-2 and J is TRBJ2-3, with D possibly TRBD2 on 5 matching bases. The germline CDR1 and CDR2 sequences are SGHTA and FQGNSA. The CDR3 contains 14 residues. V was shortened by 0 bases and J by 4 bases, with 8 bases between the two germline ends. As DNA, the CDR3 is TGTGCCAGCAGCTTAGCGGGGAGCCCAGATACGCAGTATTTT. Amino acids: CASSLAGSPDTQYF.

The V gene is TRBV3-1 (or the pseudogene TRBV3-2), the J gene TRBJ2-6; possibly TRBD1 for D (5 bases). There are 16 residues in the CDR3. Germline V gene lookup returns CDR1 LGHDT and CDR2 YNNKEL (reference sequence). V lost 4 bases and J lost 2, with 12 bases in between. The CDR3 reads CASSLGLRAGANVLTF. DNA for the CDR3: TGTGCCAGCAGCCTGGGGCTAAGGGCTGGGGCCAACGTCCTGACTTTC.

This clone turned up a few times. The chain links TRBV7-2 to TRBJ2-7; D perhaps matches TRBD2 (6 bases). Germline-derived CDR1 and CDR2 are SGHTA and FQGNSA. The V end was cut by 5 bases, the J end by 2 bases, with 19 bases between. The CDR3 has 16 amino acids. The CDR3 nucleotides read TGTGCCAGCAGCCTCACGTCCCTAGCGAGTACCTACGAGCAGTACTTC. Residues: CASSLTSLASTYEQYF.

The V gene is TRBV7-2, the J gene TRBJ1-4; possible D gene TRBD1, 6 bases. V lost 0 bases and J lost 5, with 13 bases in between. Germline CDR1 reads SGHTA; CDR2 reads FQGNSA. This CDR3 has 16 residues. The CDR3 protein is CASSLAPRGGNEKLFF. The CDR3, as DNA: TGTGCCAGCAGCTTAGCGCCCAGGGGCGGGAATGAAAAACTGTTTTTT.

The chain employs TRBV19 and TRBJ1-1; 7 bases align to TRBD1. The CDR3 extends over 15 amino acids. Trimming took 6 bases from V and 5 from J; bases not matched to a gene: 12. Germline CDR1 and CDR2: LNHDA and SQIVND (reference sequence). The CDR3 region is CASRTGVVWGTEAFF. As DNA, the CDR3 is TGTGCCAGTAGAACAGGGGTTGTTTGGGGGACTGAAGCTTTCTTT.

The chain is built from TRBV7-2 and TRBJ2-1, with 12 bases identical to TRBD2. The CDR3 totals 17 residues. The V gene's germline CDR1 is SGHTA and CDR2 FQGNSA. Unmatched junction bases numbered 12, after V lost 5 bases and J lost 7 bases. CDR3 sequence (DNA): TGTGCCAGCAGCCGCGACGTGTTTGGGACTAGCGGGAATGAGCAGTTCTTC. Translated, it gives CASSRDVFGTSGNEQFF.

The V gene is TRBV5-4, the J gene TRBJ2-3; D call uncertain. The CDR3 has 12 residues. Trimming pared 1 base from V and 3 bases from J, leaving 3 bases between. Per germline, CDR1 SGHNT and CDR2 YYREEE (reference sequence). In nucleotides, the CDR3 is TGTGCCAGCAGCTTGCTTACAGATACGCAGTATTTT. Protein: CASSLLTDTQYF. The complete variable domain, with remaining parts taken from reference TRBV5-4 and TRBJ2-3, reads ETGVTQSPTHLIKTRGQQVTLRCSSQSGHNTVSWYQQALGQGPQFIFQYYREEENGRGNFPPRFSGLQFPNYSSELNVNALELDDSALYLCASSLLTDTQYFGPGTRLTVL.

This chain connects TRBV19 to TRBJ1-2; TRBD1 is a possible D gene (6 bases). Trimming took off 7 bases at V and 1 base at J, with 16 bases between the two ends. The CDR3 extends over 15 amino acids. The germline V gene has CDR1 LNHDA and CDR2 SQIVND (reference sequence). In nucleotides, the CDR3 is TGTGCCAGTACCATCCAGGCAGGGGATAACTATGGCTACACCTTC. Residues: CASTIQAGDNYGYTF.

The genes are TRBV7-9 and TRBJ1-5; D unresolved. This CDR3 region has 11 residues. Trimming removed 8 bases at V and 1 base at J, with 3 bases between. The V gene's germline CDR1 is SEHNR and CDR2 FQNEAQ (reference sequence). For the CDR3, the DNA is TGTGCCAGCGGCAGCAATCAGCCCCAGCATTTT. This codes for CASGSNQPQHF.

The chain combines TRBV30 with TRBJ1-2, with a possible D match to TRBD1 (6 bases). The CDR3 spans 16 residues. The V end lost 3 bases, the J end lost 7 bases, and 24 bases lay between the germline ends. From germline, CDR1 is GTSNPN and CDR2 SVGIG (reference sequence). CDR3 sequence (DNA): TGTGCCTGGAGCCCTCTTCCAGGGGTGGAGCCGGTTGGCTACACCTTC. It translates to CAWSPLPGVEPVGYTF.

V gene TRBV7-2 combines with J gene TRBJ2-7, with unresolved D. Germline V gene sequence: CDR1 SGHTA, CDR2 FQGNSA. The CDR3 consists of 16 residues. Trimming removed 1 base from V and 0 bases from J, with 13 bases in between. The CDR3 DNA sequence: TGTGCCAGCAGCTTAGAGTGGGCAGGCTTCTCCTACGAGCAGTACTTC. Protein sequence: CASSLEWAGFSYEQYF.

This chain connects TRBV29-1 to TRBJ1-2; D gene uncertain. The V end lost 3 bases, the J end lost 3 bases, and 5 bases lay between the germline ends. The CDR3 sequence is 11 residues long. Germline V gene data show CDR1 as SQVTM and CDR2 as ANQGSEA. The CDR3 sequence is CSVEEYYGYTF. The CDR3 bases are TGCAGCGTTGAGGAGTACTATGGCTACACCTTC. The full variable domain, completed using reference TRBV29-1 and TRBJ1-2, is SAVISQKPSRDICQRGTSLTIQCQVDSQVTMMFWYRQQPGQSLTLIATANQGSEATYESGFVIDKFPISRPNLTFSTLTVSNMSPEDSSIYLCSVEEYYGYTFGSGTRLTVV.

The V gene is TRBV5-8, the J gene TRBJ2-5; D is uncertain. The length of the CDR3 is 15 residues. CDR1 is SGHTS and CDR2 is YDEGEE in the germline V gene. V was pared by 2 bases and J by 3 bases, with 14 bases between. The CDR3 spells CASSFGSRIEETQYF. CDR3 DNA sequence: TGTGCCAGCAGCTTTGGTTCGCGGATTGAAGAGACCCAGTACTTC.

This chain uses TRBV6-2 or TRBV6-3 with TRBJ2-1, with TRBD2 matching 8 bases. CDR3 size: 17 residues. The ends lost 6 bases at V and 1 base at J; junction bases unmatched: 11. CDR1 and CDR2 from the germline V gene are MNHEY and SVGEGT. CDR3: CASSPGLGGGSYNEQFF. The CDR3 DNA is TGTGCCAGCAGCCCTGGTTTGGGCGGGGGGTCCTACAATGAGCAGTTCTTC.

The V and J genes are TRBV27 and TRBJ2-5; possible D gene TRBD2, 6 bases. Trimming cost V 0 bases and J 5 bases, with 10 bases left between them. The CDR3 loop spans 14 amino acids. Germline V gives CDR1 MNHEY, CDR2 SMNVEV (reference sequence). The DNA of the CDR3 is TGTGCCAGCAGTTTATCTGGTGGGAGGGAGACCCAGTACTTC. Its translation: CASSLSGGRETQYF.

The genes are TRBV3-1 (or the pseudogene TRBV3-2) and TRBJ2-7; 10 bases align to TRBD2. Germline V CDR1 and CDR2: LGHDT, YNNKEL (reference sequence). The V gene end was trimmed by 1 base and the J gene end by 6 bases; junction bases not matched to a gene: 6. This CDR3 spans 15 amino acids. The CDR3 protein is CASSQGLAGVREQYF. Here the CDR3 DNA reads TGTGCCAGCAGCCAAGGACTAGCGGGCGTGCGCGAGCAGTACTTC.